The clone carrying this TCR beta chain was counted only a few times. The V gene's germline CDR1 is ENHRY and CDR2 SYGVKD. CDR3 length equals 14 residues. J lost 4 bases, V lost 6 bases, and 2 bases had no gene match. Each donor gave approximately 9.5 milliliters of peripheral blood. The data originate from a study of blood T cells in healthy people across ages. Primers used in a second PCR of roughly 6 to 12 cycles were a sample-barcoded 5' primer and a J-beta primer mix. TCRdb called the 5' RACE reads again in MiXCR, with one record for every CDR3 protein. The repertoire has just over 1 million distinct CDR3 sequences, less than 50% of them found once; the top ten carry 18%.

This chain uses TRBV10-3 with TRBJ2-1; 11 bases align to TRBD2. The receptor was derived from a woman aged 55-70 years in good health. What was sequenced was blood. This CDR3 reads CAISLAGGYNEQFF. Here the CDR3 DNA reads TGTGCCATCAGCCTAGCGGGAGGTTACAATGAGCAGTTCTTC.